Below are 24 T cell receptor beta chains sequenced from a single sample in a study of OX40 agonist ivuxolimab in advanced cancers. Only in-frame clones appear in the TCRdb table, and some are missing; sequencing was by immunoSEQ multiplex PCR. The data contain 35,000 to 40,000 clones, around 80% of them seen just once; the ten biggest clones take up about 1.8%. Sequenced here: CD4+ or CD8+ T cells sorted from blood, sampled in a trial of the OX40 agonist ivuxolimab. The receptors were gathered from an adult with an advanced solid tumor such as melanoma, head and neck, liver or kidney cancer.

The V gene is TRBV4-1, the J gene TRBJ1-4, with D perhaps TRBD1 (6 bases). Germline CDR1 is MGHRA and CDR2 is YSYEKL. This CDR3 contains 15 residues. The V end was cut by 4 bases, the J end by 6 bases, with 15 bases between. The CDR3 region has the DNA TGCGCCAGCAGCCCTCCCGGGACACCTCATGAAAAACTGTTTTTT. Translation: CASSPPGTPHEKLFF.

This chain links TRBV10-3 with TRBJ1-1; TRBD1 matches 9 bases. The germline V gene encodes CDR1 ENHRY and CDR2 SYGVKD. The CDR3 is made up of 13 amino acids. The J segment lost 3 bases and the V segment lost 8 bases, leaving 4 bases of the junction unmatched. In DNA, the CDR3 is TGTGCCATCGGGGACAGGGTCGACACTGAAGCTTTCTTT. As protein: CAIGDRVDTEAFF.

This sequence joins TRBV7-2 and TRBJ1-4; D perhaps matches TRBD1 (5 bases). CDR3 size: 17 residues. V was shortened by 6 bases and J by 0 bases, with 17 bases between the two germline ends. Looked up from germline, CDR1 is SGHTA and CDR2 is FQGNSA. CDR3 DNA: TGTGCCAGCAGTCCCCGGGGCAGAATAGCAACTAATGAAAAACTGTTTTTT. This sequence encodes CASSPRGRIATNEKLFF.

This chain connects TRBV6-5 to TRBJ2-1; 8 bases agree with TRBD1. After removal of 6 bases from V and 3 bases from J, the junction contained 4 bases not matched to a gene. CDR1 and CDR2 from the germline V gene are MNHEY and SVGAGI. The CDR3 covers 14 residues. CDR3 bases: TGTGCCAGCAGGCCGACAGGGGACTACAATGAGCAGTTCTTC. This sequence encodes CASRPTGDYNEQFF.

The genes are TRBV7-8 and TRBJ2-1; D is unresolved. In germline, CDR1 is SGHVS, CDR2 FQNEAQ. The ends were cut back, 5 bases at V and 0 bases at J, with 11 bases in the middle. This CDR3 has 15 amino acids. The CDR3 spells CASSPRADSYNEQFF. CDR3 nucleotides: TGTGCCAGCAGCCCCCGGGCCGACTCCTACAATGAGCAGTTCTTC.

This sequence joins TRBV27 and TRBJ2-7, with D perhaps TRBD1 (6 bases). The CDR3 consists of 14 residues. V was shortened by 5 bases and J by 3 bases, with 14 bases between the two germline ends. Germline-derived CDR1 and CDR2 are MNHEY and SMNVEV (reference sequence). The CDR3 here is CASSPQGSFYEQYF. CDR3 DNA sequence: TGTGCCAGCAGTCCCCAGGGGTCTTTCTACGAGCAGTACTTC.

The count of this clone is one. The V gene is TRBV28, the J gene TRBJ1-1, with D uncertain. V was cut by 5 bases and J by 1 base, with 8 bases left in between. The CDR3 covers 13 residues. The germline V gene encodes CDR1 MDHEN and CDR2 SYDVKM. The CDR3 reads CASSLKTNTEAFF. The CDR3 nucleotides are TGTGCCAGCAGTCTAAAGACGAACACTGAAGCTTTCTTT.

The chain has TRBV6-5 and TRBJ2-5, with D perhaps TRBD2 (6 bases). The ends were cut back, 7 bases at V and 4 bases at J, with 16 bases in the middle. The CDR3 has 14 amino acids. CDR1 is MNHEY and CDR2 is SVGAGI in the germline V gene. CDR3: CASTRYGGRETQYF. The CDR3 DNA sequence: TGTGCCAGCACCCGGTACGGGGGTCGAGAGACCCAGTACTTC.

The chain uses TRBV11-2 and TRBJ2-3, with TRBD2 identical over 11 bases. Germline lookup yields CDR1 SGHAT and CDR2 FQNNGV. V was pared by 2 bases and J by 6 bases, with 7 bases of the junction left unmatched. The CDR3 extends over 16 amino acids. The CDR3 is CASSLSASGRLDTQYF. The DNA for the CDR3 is TGTGCCAGCAGCTTATCGGCTAGCGGGAGGCTCGATACGCAGTATTTT.

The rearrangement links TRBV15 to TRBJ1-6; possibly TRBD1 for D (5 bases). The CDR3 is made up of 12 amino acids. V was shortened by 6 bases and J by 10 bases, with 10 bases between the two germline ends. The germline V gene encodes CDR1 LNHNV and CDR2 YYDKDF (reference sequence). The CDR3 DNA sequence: TGTGCCACCAGTCGAGGGGACTCACCCCTCCACTTT. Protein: CATSRGDSPLHF.

The CDR3 sequence: CATSRDVHSEQYF. CDR3 DNA: TGTGCCACCAGCAGAGATGTACATTCCGAGCAGTACTTC. The V gene is TRBV15, the J gene TRBJ2-7; unclear D gene. Looked up from germline, CDR1 is LNHNV and CDR2 is YYDKDF (reference sequence). Trimming stripped 0 bases from V and 6 bases from J, with 9 bases between. This CDR3 spans 13 amino acids. Complete variable domain (other parts from reference TRBV15 and TRBJ2-7): DAMVIQNPRYQVTQFGKPVTLSCSQTLNHNVMYWYQQKSSQAPKLLFHYYDKDFNNEADTPDNFQSRRPNTSFCFLDIRSPGLGDTAMYLCATSRDVHSEQYFGPGTRLTVT.

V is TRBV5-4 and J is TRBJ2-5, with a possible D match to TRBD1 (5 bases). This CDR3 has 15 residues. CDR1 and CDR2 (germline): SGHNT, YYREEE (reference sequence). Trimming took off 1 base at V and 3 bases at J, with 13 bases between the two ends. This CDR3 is CASSLSKGLEETQYF. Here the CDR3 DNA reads TGTGCCAGCAGCTTGTCTAAGGGGCTGGAAGAGACCCAGTACTTC. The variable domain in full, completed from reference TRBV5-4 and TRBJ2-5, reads ETGVTQSPTHLIKTRGQQVTLRCSSQSGHNTVSWYQQALGQGPQFIFQYYREEENGRGNFPPRFSGLQFPNYSSELNVNALELDDSALYLCASSLSKGLEETQYFGPGTRLLVL.

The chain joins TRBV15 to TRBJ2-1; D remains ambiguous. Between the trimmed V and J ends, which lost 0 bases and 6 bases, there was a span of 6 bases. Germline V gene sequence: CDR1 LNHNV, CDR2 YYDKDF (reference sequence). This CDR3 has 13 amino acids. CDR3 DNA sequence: TGTGCCACCAGCAGAGAGTCATTCAATGAGCAGTTCTTC. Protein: CATSRESFNEQFF.

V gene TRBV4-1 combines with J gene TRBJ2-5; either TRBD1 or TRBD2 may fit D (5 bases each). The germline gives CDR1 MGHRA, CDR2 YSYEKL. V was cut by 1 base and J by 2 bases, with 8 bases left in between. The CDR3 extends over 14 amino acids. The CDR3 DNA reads TGCGCCAGCAGCCAAGTGGGGGTTCAAGAGACCCAGTACTTC. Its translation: CASSQVGVQETQYF.

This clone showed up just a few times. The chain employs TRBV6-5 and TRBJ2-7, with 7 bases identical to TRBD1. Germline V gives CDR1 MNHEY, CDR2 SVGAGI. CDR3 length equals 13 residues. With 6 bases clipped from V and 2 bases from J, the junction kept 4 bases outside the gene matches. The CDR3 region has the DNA TGTGCCAGCAGGCGACAGGGCCCCTACGAGCAGTACTTC. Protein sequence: CASRRQGPYEQYF.

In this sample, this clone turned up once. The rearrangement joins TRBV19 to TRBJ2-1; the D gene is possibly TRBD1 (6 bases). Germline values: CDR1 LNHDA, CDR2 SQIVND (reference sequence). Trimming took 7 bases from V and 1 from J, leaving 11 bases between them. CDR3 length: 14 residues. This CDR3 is CASTAGTSYNEQFF. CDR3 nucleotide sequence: TGTGCCAGTACAGCAGGGACATCCTACAATGAGCAGTTCTTC.

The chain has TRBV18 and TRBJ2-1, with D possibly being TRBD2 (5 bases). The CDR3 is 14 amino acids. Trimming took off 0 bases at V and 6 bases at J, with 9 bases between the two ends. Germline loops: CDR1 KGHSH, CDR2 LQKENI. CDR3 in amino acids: CASSPPGSGNEQFF. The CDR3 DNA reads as TGTGCCAGCTCACCACCGGGGAGCGGCAATGAGCAGTTCTTC. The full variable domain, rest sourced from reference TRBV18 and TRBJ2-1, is NAGVMQNPRHLVRRRGQEARLRCSPMKGHSHVYWYRQLPEEGLKFMVYLQKENIIDESGMPKERFSAEFPKEGPSILRIQQVVRGDSAAYFCASSPPGSGNEQFFGPGTRLTVL.

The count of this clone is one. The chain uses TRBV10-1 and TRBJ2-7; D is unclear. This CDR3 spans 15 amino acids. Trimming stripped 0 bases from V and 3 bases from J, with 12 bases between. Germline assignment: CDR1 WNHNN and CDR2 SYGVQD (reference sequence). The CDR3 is CASSESGQTSYEQYF. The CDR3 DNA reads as TGCGCCAGCAGTGAGTCCGGCCAGACCAGCTACGAGCAGTACTTC.

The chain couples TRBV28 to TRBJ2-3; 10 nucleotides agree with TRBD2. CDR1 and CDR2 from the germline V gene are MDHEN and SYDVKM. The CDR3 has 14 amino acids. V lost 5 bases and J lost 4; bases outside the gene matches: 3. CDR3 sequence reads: CASSSGGAADTQYF. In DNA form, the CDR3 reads TGTGCCAGCAGTAGCGGGGGGGCAGCAGATACGCAGTATTTT.

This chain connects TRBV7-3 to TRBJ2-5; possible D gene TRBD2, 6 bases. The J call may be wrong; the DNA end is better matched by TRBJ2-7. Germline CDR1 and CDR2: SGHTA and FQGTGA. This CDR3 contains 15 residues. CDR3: CASSFGSLPIYEQYF. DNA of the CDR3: TGTGCCAGCAGCTTCGGGAGTCTCCCTATCTACGAGCAGTACTTC.

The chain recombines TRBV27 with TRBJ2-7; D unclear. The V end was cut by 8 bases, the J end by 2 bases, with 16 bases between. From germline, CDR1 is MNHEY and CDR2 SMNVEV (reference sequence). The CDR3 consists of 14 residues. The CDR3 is CASHRLDLPYEQYF. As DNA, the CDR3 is TGTGCCAGCCACCGACTTGACTTGCCCTACGAGCAGTACTTC.

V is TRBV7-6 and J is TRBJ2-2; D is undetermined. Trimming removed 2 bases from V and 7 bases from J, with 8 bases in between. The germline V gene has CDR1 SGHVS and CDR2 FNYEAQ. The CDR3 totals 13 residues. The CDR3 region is CASSLKLNGELFF. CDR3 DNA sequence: TGTGCCAGCAGCTTAAAACTAAACGGGGAGCTGTTTTTT.

As DNA, the CDR3 is TGCGCCAGCAGCACCACCCAAAAGACACAGGGCCGGGCTTTCTTT. Its protein is CASSTTQKTQGRAFF. V is TRBV5-1 and J is TRBJ1-1; maybe TRBD1 (6 bases). There are 15 residues in the CDR3. Germline values: CDR1 SGHRS, CDR2 YFSETQ. Trimming removed 4 bases at V and 11 bases at J, with 24 bases between.

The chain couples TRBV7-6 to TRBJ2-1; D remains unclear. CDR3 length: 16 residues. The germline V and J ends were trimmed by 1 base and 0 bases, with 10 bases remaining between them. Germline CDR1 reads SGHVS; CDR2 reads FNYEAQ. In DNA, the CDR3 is TGTGCCAGCAGCTTAGGTGGTACAAGCTCCTACAATGAGCAGTTCTTC. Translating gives CASSLGGTSSYNEQFF.